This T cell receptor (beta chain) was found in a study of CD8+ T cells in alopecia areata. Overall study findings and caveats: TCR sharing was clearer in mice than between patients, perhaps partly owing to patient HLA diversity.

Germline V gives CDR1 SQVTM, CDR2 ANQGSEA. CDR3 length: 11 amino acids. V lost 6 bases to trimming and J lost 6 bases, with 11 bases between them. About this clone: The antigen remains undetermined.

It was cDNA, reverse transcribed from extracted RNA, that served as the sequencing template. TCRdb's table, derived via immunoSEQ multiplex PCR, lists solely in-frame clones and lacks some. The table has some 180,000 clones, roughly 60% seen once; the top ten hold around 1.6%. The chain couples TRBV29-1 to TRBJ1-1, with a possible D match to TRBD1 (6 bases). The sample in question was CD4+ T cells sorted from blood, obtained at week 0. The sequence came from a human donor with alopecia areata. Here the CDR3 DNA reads TGCAGCGTCCAGAGGGGGGCTGAAGCTTTCTTT. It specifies CSVQRGAEAFF. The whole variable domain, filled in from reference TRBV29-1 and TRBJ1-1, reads SAVISQKPSRDICQRGTSLTIQCQVDSQVTMMFWYRQQPGQSLTLIATANQGSEATYESGFVIDKFPISRPNLTFSTLTVSNMSPEDSSIYLCSVQRGAEAFFGQGTRLTVV.